A single sample is the source of the 6 T cell receptor beta chains below, sequenced in a study of post-analysis software for immune sequencing data. The library was made from cDNA and included unique molecular identifiers. One entry per CDR3 protein, called by TCRdb with MiXCR from the PCR reads. Counted here are 650,000 to 850,000 distinct CDR3 sequences, roughly 50% occurring once; the ten biggest clones make up roughly 5.2%. What these receptors recognize is not known. Study-wide results and limits: TRBV5-6, TRBV5-1 and TRBV20-1 belonged to a set of a handful of TRBV segments that were more frequent in patients than controls.

The sample taken for sequencing was blood. The receptors come from a girl between 5 and 17 years old with multiple sclerosis.

The gene calls are TRBV5-1 and TRBJ2-7; 7 bases align to TRBD2. Trimming took 6 bases from V and 1 from J; bases not matched to a gene: 13. Germline V gene lookup returns CDR1 SGHRS and CDR2 YFSETQ. The CDR3 consists of 16 residues. CDR3 coding DNA: TGCGCCAGCACCTTAACGGTAGAGCGGGGTTCCTACGAGCAGTACTTC. Translating gives CASTLTVERGSYEQYF.

This clonotype was seen only a few times. The chain's CDR3 is CASTRGNTEAFF. CDR3 DNA sequence: TGTGCCAGCACCCGGGGTAACACTGAAGCTTTCTTT. This sequence joins TRBV6-5 and TRBJ1-1, with D uncertain. Deletions cut 7 bases from V and 2 bases from J, with 8 bases between. CDR3 size: 12 residues. The germline V gene has CDR1 MNHEY and CDR2 SVGAGI.

V usage is TRBV11-2 and J usage is TRBJ2-3; 9 bases are a match to TRBD2. Germline-derived CDR1 and CDR2 are SGHAT and FQNNGV. V gave up 5 bases and J gave up 0 bases; unmatched junction bases: 24. CDR3 size: 22 residues. CDR3 protein: CASSPPWWASGRPSASTDTQYF. For the CDR3, the DNA is TGTGCCAGCAGCCCCCCCTGGTGGGCCAGCGGGAGGCCAAGTGCTAGCACAGATACGCAGTATTTT.

This clonotype showed up just once. The chain employs TRBV6-5 and TRBJ1-1, with TRBD1 as a possible D gene (5 bases). V lost 2 bases to trimming and J lost 4 bases, with 11 bases between them. The germline V gene has CDR1 MNHEY and CDR2 SVGAGI. The CDR3 consists of 14 residues. The CDR3 loop reads CASSYGGAGTEAFF. CDR3 in DNA: TGTGCCAGCAGTTACGGAGGGGCGGGCACTGAAGCTTTCTTT.

The chain links TRBV7-9 to TRBJ1-4, with 9 bases aligning to TRBD1. The CDR3 is made up of 15 amino acids. The V segment lost 5 bases and the J segment 2 bases; nucleotides outside the gene matches: 3. Germline lookup yields CDR1 SEHNR and CDR2 FQNEAQ (reference sequence). In DNA form, the CDR3 reads TGTGCCAGCAGCCGGGACAGGGCCACTAATGAAAAACTGTTTTTT. It specifies CASSRDRATNEKLFF.

This clonotype was observed a few times. This CDR3 is CSVEATVGDIQYF. The CDR3 nucleotides are TGCAGCGTTGAGGCGACAGTTGGGGACATTCAGTACTTC. V gene TRBV29-1 combines with J gene TRBJ2-4; D possibly corresponds to TRBD1 (5 bases). The germline V gene has CDR1 SQVTM and CDR2 ANQGSEA. The CDR3 is made up of 13 amino acids. The germline V and J ends were trimmed by 3 bases and 8 bases, with 14 bases remaining between them.